A selection of T cell receptor beta chains follows, all from one sample in a study of CD8 T cells in Susac syndrome. TCRdb called the immunoSEQ multiplex PCR reads again in MiXCR, with one record for every CDR3 protein. The sample lists 90,000 to 150,000 distinct CDR3 sequences; about 92% were seen once. Material for sequencing was CD4+ T cells from PBMCs. Receptor source: a human donor with multiple sclerosis. Both conserved end residues are part of each CDR3. A D gene is named only where the DNA matches it firmly.

TRBD1,TRBJ1-5,TRBV20-1,CSAKGTGKQPQHF,TGCAGTGCGAAAGGGACAGGAAAACAGCCCCAGCATTTT
-,TRBJ2-3,TRBV30,CAWSESVMTDTQYF,TGTGCCTGGAGCGAGTCTGTGATGACAGATACGCAGTATTTT
-,TRBJ1-1,TRBV5-6,CASNRLSGSGRGEAFF,TGTGCCAGCAACCGACTCTCAGGTAGTGGGCGAGGGGAAGCTTTCTTT
-,TRBJ2-2,TRBV12-3/TRBV12-4,CASSLGLGFGELFF,TGTGCCAGCAGTTTAGGGTTGGGGTTCGGGGAGCTGTTTTTT
-,TRBJ2-2,TRBV5-1,CASSLSTPSGTGELFF,TGCGCCAGCAGCTTATCGACGCCTTCGGGCACCGGGGAGCTGTTTTTT
-,TRBJ2-5,TRBV12-3/TRBV12-4,CASSFRETQYF,TGTGCCAGCAGTTTTAGAGAGACCCAGTACTTC
TRBD1,TRBJ1-2,TRBV29-1,CSVVQGFSNYGYTF,TGCAGCGTCGTACAGGGGTTTAGTAACTATGGCTACACCTTC
-,TRBJ2-7,TRBV19,CASSIKQAYEQYF,TGTGCCAGTAGTATAAAACAAGCCTACGAGCAGTACTTC
-,TRBJ1-4,TRBV4-3,CASSQDLTGKREKLFF,TGCGCCAGCAGCCAAGATTTGACGGGCAAAAGGGAAAAACTGTTTTTT
-,TRBJ2-1,TRBV6-5,CASSYSAGSGNEQFF,TGTGCCAGCAGTTACTCGGCAGGGTCAGGTAATGAGCAGTTCTTC
-,TRBJ1-1,TRBV7-9,CASSFGGATEAFF,TGTGCCAGCAGCTTTGGGGGTGCCACTGAAGCTTTCTTT